This T cell receptor beta chain was recovered during a study of blood T cells in healthy people across ages. Concerning this clonotype: Its target is not known.

Study-wide findings and caveats: Underestimates were what the diversity estimates from one million T cells were considered to be. There was no known CMV status for donors, so expanded clonotype changes were possibly confounded.

Alongside a J-beta primer mix, a sample-barcoded 5' primer served in a second PCR lasting about 7 to 12 cycles. A single record per CDR3 protein comes from TCRdb applying MiXCR to the 5' RACE reads. The table lists around 800,000 distinct CDR3 sequences, around 42% of them singletons, with around 21% in the top ten. The CDR3 extends over 15 amino acids. Germline CDR1 PRHDT, CDR2 FYEKMQ (reference sequence). V lost 0 bases and J 5 bases, leaving 14 bases between the germline ends. The clonotype was recovered from a man aged 55 to 70 in good health. Material for sequencing was blood. The chain uses TRBV13 and TRBJ2-7; the D gene could be TRBD1 or TRBD2 (5 bases each). CDR3 protein: CASSLGRGTGDEQYF. In DNA form, the CDR3 reads TGTGCCAGCAGCTTAGGCCGAGGGACCGGGGACGAGCAGTACTTC.